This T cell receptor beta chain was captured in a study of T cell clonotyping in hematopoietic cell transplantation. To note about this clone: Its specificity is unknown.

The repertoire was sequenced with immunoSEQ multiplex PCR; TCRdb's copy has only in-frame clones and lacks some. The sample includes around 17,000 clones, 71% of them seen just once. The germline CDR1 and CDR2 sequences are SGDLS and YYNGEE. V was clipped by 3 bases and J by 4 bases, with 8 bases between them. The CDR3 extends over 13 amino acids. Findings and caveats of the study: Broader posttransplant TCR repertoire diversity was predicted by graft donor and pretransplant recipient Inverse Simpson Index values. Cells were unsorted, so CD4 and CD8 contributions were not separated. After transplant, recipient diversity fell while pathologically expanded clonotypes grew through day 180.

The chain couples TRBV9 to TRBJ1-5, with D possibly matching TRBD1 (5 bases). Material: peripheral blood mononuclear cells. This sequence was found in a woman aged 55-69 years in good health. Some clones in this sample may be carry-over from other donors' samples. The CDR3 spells CASSAGLNQPQHF. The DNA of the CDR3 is TGTGCCAGCAGCGCGGGACTAAATCAGCCCCAGCATTTT.